The next 6 T cell receptor beta chains were all read from a single sample in a study of Graves' ophthalmopathy and Graves' hyperthyroidism. The sequenced template was RNA, covering the TCR beta CDR3 region. The library came from an HTBI-primed first-round RT-PCR and a second-round multiplex PCR. Each CDR3 protein is one row after TCRdb ran MiXCR on the multiplex PCR reads. The table has 500,000 to 700,000 distinct CDR3 sequences, under 45% seen once; the top ten hold over 3.5%. Sequencing used peripheral blood or thyroid tissue (not recorded which). The receptors come from an adult man with Graves' hyperthyroidism.

Many counts were recorded for this clonotype. The gene calls are TRBV25-1 and TRBJ1-4; D possibly corresponds to TRBD1 (5 bases). The ends were cut back, 3 bases at V and 5 bases at J, with 16 bases in the middle. Germline V lookup: CDR1 MGHDK, CDR2 SYGVNS. The CDR3 length is 16 residues. In nucleotides, the CDR3 is TGTGCCAGCAGTGACTCTACCGGGGGGGGGAATGAAAAACTGTTTTTT. Translating gives CASSDSTGGGNEKLFF.

The genes are TRBV12-3 or TRBV12-4 and TRBJ2-7; either TRBD1 or TRBD2 may supply D (6 bases each). V shed 6 bases and J shed 7 bases, with 19 bases lying between them. CDR3 size: 14 residues. In DNA, the CDR3 is TGTGCCAGCAGCCCGGGGGCCGCTCAGGGGGAGCAGTACTTC. This encodes CASSPGAAQGEQYF.

This clonotype has ten or more counts. The chain joins TRBV7-9 to TRBJ2-6, with 8 bases fitting TRBD1. Unmatched junction bases numbered 3, after V lost 2 bases and J lost 0 bases. The germline V gene has CDR1 SEHNR and CDR2 FQNEAQ (reference sequence). The CDR3 has 17 residues. The CDR3 nucleotides read TGTGCCAGCAGCTTACAGGGGGCTCACTCTGGGGCCAACGTCCTGACTTTC. Translation gives CASSLQGAHSGANVLTF.

This sequence joins TRBV7-2 and TRBJ2-7; 11 bases map to TRBD1. This CDR3 spans 14 amino acids. Unmatched junction bases numbered 7, after V lost 6 bases and J lost 6 bases. Germline V gives CDR1 SGHTA, CDR2 FQGNSA. Here the CDR3 reads CASSFAGTGGEQYF. CDR3 in DNA: TGTGCCAGCAGTTTTGCCGGGACAGGGGGCGAGCAGTACTTC.

The chain joins TRBV7-9 to TRBJ1-1; D might be TRBD1 (5 bases). The CDR3 extends over 13 amino acids. Germline V gene data show CDR1 as SEHNR and CDR2 as FQNEAQ (reference sequence). With 11 bases removed from V and 6 bases from J, the gap between germline ends came to 19 bases. The chain's CDR3 is CAWSVSGVPEAFF. DNA for the CDR3: TGTGCCTGGAGTGTATCGGGGGTCCCTGAAGCTTTCTTT.

About this clonotype itself: Given a much more abundant clone one base away, this may be a read error. The rearrangement uses TRBV6-1 and TRBJ1-2, with D tentatively TRBD1 (6 bases). The germline gives CDR1 MNHNS, CDR2 SASEGT. The CDR3 runs 15 residues. The DNA of the CDR3 is TGTGCCAGCAGTGGGGAGGACAGAACAAACTGGGGCTACCCCTTC. Amino acids: CASSGEDRTNWGYPF.